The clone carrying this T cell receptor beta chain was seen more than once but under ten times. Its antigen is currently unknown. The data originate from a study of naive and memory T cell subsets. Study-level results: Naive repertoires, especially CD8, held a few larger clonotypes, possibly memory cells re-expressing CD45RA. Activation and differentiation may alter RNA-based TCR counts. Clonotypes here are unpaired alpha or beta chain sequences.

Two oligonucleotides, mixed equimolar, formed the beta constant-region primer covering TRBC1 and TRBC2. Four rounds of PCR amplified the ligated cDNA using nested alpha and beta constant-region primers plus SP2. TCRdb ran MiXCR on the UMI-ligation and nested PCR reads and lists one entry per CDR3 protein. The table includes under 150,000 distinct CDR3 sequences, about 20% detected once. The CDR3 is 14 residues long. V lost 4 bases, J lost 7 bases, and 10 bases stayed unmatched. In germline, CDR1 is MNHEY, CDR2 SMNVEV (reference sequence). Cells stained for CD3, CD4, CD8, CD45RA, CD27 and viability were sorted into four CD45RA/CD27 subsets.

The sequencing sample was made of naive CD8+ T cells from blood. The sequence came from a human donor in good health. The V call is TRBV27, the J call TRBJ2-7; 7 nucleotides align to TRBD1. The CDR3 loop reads CASSWGTEGGEQYF. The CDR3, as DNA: TGTGCCAGCAGTTGGGGGACAGAGGGCGGGGAGCAGTACTTC.